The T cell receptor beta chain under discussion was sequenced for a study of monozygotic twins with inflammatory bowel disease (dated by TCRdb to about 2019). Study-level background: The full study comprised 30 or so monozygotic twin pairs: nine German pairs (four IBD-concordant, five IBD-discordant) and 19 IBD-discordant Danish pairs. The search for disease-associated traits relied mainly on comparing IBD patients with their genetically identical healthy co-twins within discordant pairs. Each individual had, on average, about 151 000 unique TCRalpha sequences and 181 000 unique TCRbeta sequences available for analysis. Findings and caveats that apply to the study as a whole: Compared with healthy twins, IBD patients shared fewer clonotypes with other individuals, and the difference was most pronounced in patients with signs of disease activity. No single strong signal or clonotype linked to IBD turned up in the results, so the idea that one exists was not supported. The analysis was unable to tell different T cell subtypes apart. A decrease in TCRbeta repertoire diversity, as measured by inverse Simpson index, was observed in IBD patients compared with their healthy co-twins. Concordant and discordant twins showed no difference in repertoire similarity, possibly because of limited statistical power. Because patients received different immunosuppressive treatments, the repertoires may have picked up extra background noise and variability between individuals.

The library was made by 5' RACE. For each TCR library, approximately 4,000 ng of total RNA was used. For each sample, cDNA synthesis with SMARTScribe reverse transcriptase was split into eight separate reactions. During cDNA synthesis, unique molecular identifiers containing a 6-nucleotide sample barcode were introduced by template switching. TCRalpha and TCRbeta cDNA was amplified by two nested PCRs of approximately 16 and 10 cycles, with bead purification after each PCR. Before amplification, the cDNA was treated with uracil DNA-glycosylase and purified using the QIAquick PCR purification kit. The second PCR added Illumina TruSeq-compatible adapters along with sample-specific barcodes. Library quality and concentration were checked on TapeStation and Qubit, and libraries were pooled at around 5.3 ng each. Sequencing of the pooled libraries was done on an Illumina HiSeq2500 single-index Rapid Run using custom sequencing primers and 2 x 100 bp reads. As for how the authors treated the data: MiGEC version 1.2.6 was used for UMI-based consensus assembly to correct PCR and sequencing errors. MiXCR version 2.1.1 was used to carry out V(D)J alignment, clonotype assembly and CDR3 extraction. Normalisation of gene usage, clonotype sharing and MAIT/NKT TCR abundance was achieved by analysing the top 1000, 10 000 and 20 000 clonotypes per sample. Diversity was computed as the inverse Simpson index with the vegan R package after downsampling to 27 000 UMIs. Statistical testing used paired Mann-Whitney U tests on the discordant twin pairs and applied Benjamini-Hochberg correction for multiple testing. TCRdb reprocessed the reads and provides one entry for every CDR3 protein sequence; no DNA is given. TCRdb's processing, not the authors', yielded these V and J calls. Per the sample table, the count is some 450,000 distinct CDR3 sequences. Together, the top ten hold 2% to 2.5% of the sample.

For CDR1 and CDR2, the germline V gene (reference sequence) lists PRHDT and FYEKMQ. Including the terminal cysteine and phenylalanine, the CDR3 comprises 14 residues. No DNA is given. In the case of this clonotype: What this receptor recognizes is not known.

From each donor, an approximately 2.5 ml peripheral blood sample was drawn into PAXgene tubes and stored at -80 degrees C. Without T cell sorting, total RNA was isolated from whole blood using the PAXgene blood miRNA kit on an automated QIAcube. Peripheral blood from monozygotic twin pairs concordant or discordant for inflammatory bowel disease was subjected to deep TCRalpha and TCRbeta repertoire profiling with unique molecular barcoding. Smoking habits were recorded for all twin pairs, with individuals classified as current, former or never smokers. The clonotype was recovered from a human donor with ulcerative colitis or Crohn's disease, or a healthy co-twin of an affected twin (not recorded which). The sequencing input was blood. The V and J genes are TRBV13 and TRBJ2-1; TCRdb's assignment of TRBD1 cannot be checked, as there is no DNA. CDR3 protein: CASSRGQVGNEQFF.